Here is one TCR beta chain with its context. Its antigen remains unknown. The record originates from a study of blood T cells in healthy people across ages. With a J-beta primer mix and a sample-barcoded 5' primer, a second PCR ran about 7 to 12 cycles. The template-switch adaptor was a 5' adaptor with 12 random nucleotides. It tagged each cDNA molecule. TCRdb analysed the 5' RACE reads with MiXCR anew, one entry per CDR3 protein. The sample includes fewer than 900,000 distinct CDR3 sequences, roughly 47% of them seen just once. The V and J ends lost 3 bases and 7 bases respectively, with 12 bases between them. The CDR3 is 13 amino acids. The germline V gene has CDR1 MNHNS and CDR2 SASEGT. General study findings and limits: Changes seen in expanded clonotypes were possibly confounded by donor CMV status left unknown.

The clonotype originates from a woman aged 60-75 years in good health. Input material: blood. This chain connects TRBV6-1 to TRBJ1-2; D may be TRBD1 (5 bases). The CDR3 region has the DNA TGTGCCAGCAGTGAGCCAAACAGGTCTGGCTACACCTTC. As protein: CASSEPNRSGYTF.